What follows are 27 T cell receptor beta chains derived from one specimen sequenced in a study of T-cell memory formation after mild COVID-19. MiXCR, applied by TCRdb to the 5' RACE reads, yields one record per CDR3 protein. The profile shows about 470,000 distinct CDR3 sequences, 20% to 30% of them singletons. The sequenced material came from PBMCs or a T cell subset sorted from them (not recorded which). The receptors derive from an adult woman who had mild COVID-19 (a few samples of this study predate the infection). Cell type and time point are not known.

This clonotype was recorded a few times. This chain uses TRBV18 with TRBJ2-2; D may be TRBD1 or TRBD2 (6 bases each). The germline gives CDR1 KGHSH, CDR2 LQKENI. The germline V and J ends were trimmed by 1 base and 4 bases, with 10 bases remaining between them. The CDR3 spans 15 residues. CDR3: CASSPQGGITGELFF. As DNA, the CDR3 is TGTGCCAGCTCACCACAGGGGGGAATCACCGGGGAGCTGTTTTTT.

This clonotype has only a few counts. The gene calls are TRBV7-6 and TRBJ2-1, with 10 bases that match TRBD2. Germline V gene lookup returns CDR1 SGHVS and CDR2 FNYEAQ. V lost 4 bases and J lost 5; bases outside the gene matches: 11. CDR3 size: 17 residues. The CDR3 loop reads CASSYPASGGAHNEQFF. CDR3 DNA sequence: TGTGCCAGCAGCTACCCCGCCAGCGGGGGGGCCCACAATGAGCAGTTCTTC.

The genes are TRBV30 and TRBJ1-6, with D maybe TRBD1 (5 bases). Trimming removed 1 base at V and 10 bases at J, with 23 bases between. The CDR3 extends over 17 amino acids. CDR1 is GTSNPN and CDR2 is SVGIG in the germline V gene (reference sequence). The CDR3 DNA follows: TGTGCCTGGAGTGCACCATTGACGGGGGTCGCCGGATCACCCCTCCACTTT. Amino acids: CAWSAPLTGVAGSPLHF. The full variable domain, its missing parts supplied by reference TRBV30 and TRBJ1-6, is SQTIHQWPATLVQPVGSPLSLECTVEGTSNPNLYWYRQAAGRGLQLLFYSVGIGQISSEVPQNLSASRPQDRQFILSSKKLLLSDSGFYLCAWSAPLTGVAGSPLHFGNGTRLTVT.

This clonotype was seen only a few times. V is TRBV12-3 or TRBV12-4 and J is TRBJ2-1; D call uncertain. The CDR3 length is 11 residues. V lost 6 bases, J lost 10 bases, and 10 bases lay in between. The CDR3 DNA sequence: TGTGCCAGCAGCACGACCCGCGAGCAGTTCTTC. Its protein is CASSTTREQFF.

J is TRBJ1-2 and V is TRBV11-2, with 10 bases aligning to TRBD1. Germline assignment: CDR1 SGHAT and CDR2 FQNNGV. The J segment lost 8 bases and the V segment lost 2 bases, leaving 14 bases of the junction unmatched. The CDR3 consists of 17 residues. CDR3 sequence reads: CASSLSVTGGVMGGYTF. CDR3 in DNA: TGTGCCAGCAGCTTATCGGTGACAGGGGGCGTGATGGGCGGCTACACCTTC.

This clonotype was seen a few times. The genes are TRBV11-2 and TRBJ2-7; 13 nucleotides align to TRBD2. Germline V gene lookup returns CDR1 SGHAT and CDR2 FQNNGV. The CDR3 length is 18 residues. The ends lost 6 bases at V and 4 bases at J; junction bases unmatched: 15. The CDR3 region has the DNA TGTGCCAGCAGTTCAATCTATGGAGGACTAGCGGGGGTGTACGAGCAGTACTTC. It yields the protein CASSSIYGGLAGVYEQYF.

This clonotype has just a few counts. The chain has TRBV5-1 and TRBJ2-7; TRBD2 matches 9 bases. Trimming removed 3 bases from V and 4 bases from J; junction bases left unmatched: 11. Germline CDR1 and CDR2: SGHRS and YFSETQ. The CDR3 is 16 amino acids. The CDR3, as DNA: TGCGCCAGCAGCTCATCACCCGGACTAGCGCCTTACGAGCAGTACTTC. The encoded protein is CASSSSPGLAPYEQYF.

This clonotype was observed a few times. The rearrangement joins TRBV7-9 to TRBJ2-3, with 9 bases that match TRBD2. Germline V gene sequence: CDR1 SEHNR, CDR2 FQNEAQ (reference sequence). V shed 7 bases, J shed 4 bases, and the junction held 6 bases outside the gene matches. The CDR3 sequence is 14 residues long. The CDR3 bases are TGTGCCAGCACCCTTAGCGGGAGCTCAGATACGCAGTATTTT. It specifies CASTLSGSSDTQYF.

This sequence joins TRBV10-2 and TRBJ2-1; weak D call: TRBD2 (6 bases). This CDR3 spans 13 amino acids. Trimming left V 7 bases short and J 5 bases short, with 12 bases between. In germline, CDR1 is WSHSY, CDR2 SAAADI. CDR3 in DNA: TGCGCCAGCACCCGGGGGTTAGACAATGAGCAGTTCTTC. Amino acid sequence: CASTRGLDNEQFF.

This clonotype was counted between two and nine times. The chain carries TRBV5-1 and TRBJ2-7; D remains ambiguous. The CDR3 sequence is 14 residues long. The germline V gene has CDR1 SGHRS and CDR2 YFSETQ. V lost 0 bases and J lost 5, with 12 bases in between. The CDR3 region is CASSLEPLTHEQYF. The CDR3 region has the DNA TGCGCCAGCAGCTTGGAACCACTGACCCACGAGCAGTACTTC.

This clonotype was picked up many times. This chain connects TRBV12-3 or TRBV12-4 to TRBJ1-2; no definite D call. The CDR3 sequence is 14 residues long. With 4 bases removed from V and 6 bases from J, the gap between germline ends came to 15 bases. The CDR3 DNA reads TGTGCCAGCAGTTCTGGCGGGTCGCCGGATGGCTACACCTTC. Translating gives CASSSGGSPDGYTF.

Ten or more counts support this clonotype. The chain recombines TRBV7-8 with TRBJ2-5; D may be TRBD1 (5 bases). Trimming left V 1 base short and J 3 bases short, with 21 bases between. Germline-derived CDR1 and CDR2 are SGHVS and FQNEAQ. The CDR3 has 18 amino acids. DNA of the CDR3: TGTGCCAGCAGCTTAGAAGTGGAAACAGGCCTGACCGAAGAGACCCAGTACTTC. Translated, it gives CASSLEVETGLTEETQYF. Variable domain in full (rest from reference TRBV7-8 and TRBJ2-5): GAGVSQSPRYKVAKRGQDVALRCDPISGHVSLFWYQQALGQGPEFLTYFQNEAQLDKSGLPSDRFFAERPEGSVSTLKIQRTQQEDSAVYLCASSLEVETGLTEETQYFGPGTRLLVL.

This clonotype was counted between two and nine times. The genes are TRBV5-4 and TRBJ2-4, with D perhaps being TRBD1 or TRBD2 (7 bases each). The germline V gene has CDR1 SGHNT and CDR2 YYREEE (reference sequence). The V end was cut by 3 bases, the J end by 8 bases, with 15 bases between. This CDR3 has 14 residues. The DNA for the CDR3 is TGTGCCAGCAGCTCAGCCAGGGGGGGCGACATTCAGTACTTC. Translated: CASSSARGGDIQYF.

This clonotype has only a few counts. This rearrangement joins TRBV12-3 or TRBV12-4 to TRBJ2-3, with 7 bases that match TRBD2. V was pared by 5 bases and J by 2 bases, with 4 bases of the junction left unmatched. The CDR3 has 14 amino acids. The DNA of the CDR3 is TGTGCCAGCAGTAGCGGGGTACCCACAGATACGCAGTATTTT. This encodes CASSSGVPTDTQYF.

J is TRBJ2-3 and V is TRBV15, with TRBD2 matching over 8 bases. This CDR3 has 18 residues. Germline CDR1 reads LNHNV; CDR2 reads YYDKDF (reference sequence). V lost 0 bases and J lost 3; bases outside the gene matches: 11. CDR3 bases: TGTGCCACCAGCAGAGATAAACGGGGGGGCAGGTTGACAGATACGCAGTATTTT. It specifies CATSRDKRGGRLTDTQYF.

The chain joins TRBV5-1 to TRBJ2-2; TRBD1 matches 10 bases. CDR3 length: 17 residues. V lost 4 bases, J lost 1 base, and 7 bases stayed unmatched. Germline CDR1 and CDR2: SGHRS and YFSETQ. CDR3 sequence reads: CASSASGQGVNTGELFF. Written as DNA, the CDR3 is TGCGCCAGCAGCGCCTCCGGACAGGGGGTGAACACCGGGGAGCTGTTTTTT.

This chain joins TRBV21-1 and TRBJ2-7. TRBV21-1 is annotated as a pseudogene. The CDR3 is made up of 16 amino acids. DNA of the CDR3: TGTGCCAGCAGCAATGTGGCCTCGTCCTTGAACTACGAGCAGTACTTC. Residues: CASSNVASSLNYEQYF.

This clonotype was detected only a few times. This rearrangement joins TRBV6-5 to TRBJ2-2; D is ambiguous. Germline V gene sequence: CDR1 MNHEY, CDR2 SVGAGI. This CDR3 comprises 13 residues. V was shortened by 4 bases and J by 6 bases, with 9 bases between the two germline ends. CDR3 protein: CASSSPASGELFF. The DNA of the CDR3 is TGTGCCAGCAGTTCCCCGGCGTCCGGGGAGCTGTTTTTT.

A few counts support this clonotype. V usage is TRBV4-2 and J usage is TRBJ2-2; the match to TRBD1 covers 8 bases. V dropped 2 bases and J dropped 6; count of bases not matched to a gene: 5. The CDR3 is 15 amino acids. Germline V gives CDR1 LGHNA, CDR2 YNFKEQ. The CDR3 here is CASSQSRGRSGELFF. The CDR3 coding sequence is TGTGCCAGCAGCCAATCCAGGGGGCGTTCCGGGGAGCTGTTTTTT.

This clonotype was recorded a few times. The chain links TRBV6-2 or TRBV6-3 to TRBJ2-2; a possible D gene is TRBD1 (6 bases). The CDR3 runs 15 residues. Trimming pared 7 bases from V and 5 bases from J, leaving 17 bases between. Germline-derived CDR1 and CDR2 are MNHEY and SVGEGT. The chain's CDR3 is CASITGRTDTGELFF. DNA of the CDR3: TGTGCCAGCATCACAGGTCGGACAGATACCGGGGAGCTGTTTTTT.

The J gene is TRBJ1-1, the V gene TRBV5-1, with D hard to call. V was pared by 3 bases and J by 1 base, with 10 bases between. Germline CDR1 and CDR2: SGHRS and YFSETQ. This CDR3 has 14 residues. CDR3 sequence reads: CASSSIGPNTEAFF. The CDR3 bases are TGCGCCAGCAGCTCCATTGGACCGAACACTGAAGCTTTCTTT.

This clonotype occurred a few times. The chain links TRBV25-1 to TRBJ2-5; 9 positions match TRBD1. Trimming at V came to 6 bases and at J to 1 base, leaving 18 bases not matched to a gene. The length of the CDR3 is 19 residues. Germline CDR1 reads MGHDK; CDR2 reads SYGVNS. CDR3 nucleotide sequence: TGTGCCAGCAGCGGGACAGGGCCAGCCCCCGCAACTCTCCAAGAGACCCAGTACTTC. It specifies CASSGTGPAPATLQETQYF.

This chain uses TRBV27 with TRBJ2-7; D is perhaps TRBD1 or TRBD2 (5 bases each). V was pared by 6 bases and J by 3 bases, with 9 bases between. Germline lookup yields CDR1 MNHEY and CDR2 SMNVEV (reference sequence). CDR3 length: 12 amino acids. In DNA, the CDR3 is TGTGCCAGCAGCCCGGGGCACTACGAGCAGTACTTC. Its protein is CASSPGHYEQYF.

This chain connects TRBV11-2 to TRBJ2-3; 10 nucleotides agree with TRBD2. V shed 4 bases, J shed 3 bases, and the junction held 4 bases outside the gene matches. This CDR3 region has 15 residues. Germline V gives CDR1 SGHAT, CDR2 FQNNGV. This CDR3 is CASSSPGLATDTQYF. The CDR3 DNA sequence: TGTGCCAGCAGCTCGCCGGGACTAGCGACAGATACGCAGTATTTT.

Many counts were recorded for this clonotype. The genes are TRBV7-6 and TRBJ2-3, with D unresolved. This CDR3 has 12 amino acids. Trimming took off 2 bases at V and 5 bases at J, with 5 bases between the two ends. CDR1 SGHVS and CDR2 FNYEAQ come from the germline V gene. CDR3: CASSLFGDTQYF. In DNA form, the CDR3 reads TGTGCCAGCAGCTTATTCGGAGATACGCAGTATTTT.

This clonotype was recorded a few times. The V gene is TRBV4-3, the J gene TRBJ2-1; no clear D. The CDR3 length is 15 residues. Germline assignment: CDR1 LGHNA and CDR2 YSLEER. V dropped 0 bases and J dropped 1 base, with 7 bases sitting between them. The CDR3 reads CASSQDTRSYNEQFF. CDR3 in DNA: TGCGCCAGCAGCCAAGACACCAGGTCCTACAATGAGCAGTTCTTC.

The V gene is TRBV19, the J gene TRBJ1-2; D possibly corresponds to TRBD1 (5 bases). Trimming took off 6 bases at V and 4 bases at J, with 12 bases between the two ends. The CDR3 runs 13 residues. CDR1 LNHDA and CDR2 SQIVND come from the germline V gene (reference sequence). This CDR3 reads CASRPGGTYGYTF. In nucleotides, the CDR3 is TGTGCCAGTAGGCCGGGGGGGACCTATGGCTACACCTTC.